This is a list of T cell receptor beta chains from one sample in a study of blood T cell repertoires in COVID-19. Data came from immunoSEQ multiplex PCR; TCRdb stores just in-frame clones and leaves some out. The table records hundreds of thousands of clones, around 87% of them present only once. Sequencing input: PBMCs or T cells enriched from blood (not recorded which). All receptors come from a man aged 35-49 years in a cohort exposed to, infected with or recovered from COVID-19 (not recorded which). Both conserved end residues are part of each CDR3. D genes are given only for firm matches. Clone size is stated in some rows and not others, as once, few, many or a class when expanded.

clone_size: -; v_call: TRBV11-2; d_call: TRBD1; j_call: TRBJ1-2; cdr3_nt: TGTGCCAGCAGCTTAGAATACAGGGGGCTTAGTGGCTACACCTTC; cdr3_aa: CASSLEYRGLSGYTF
clone_size: -; v_call: TRBV6-5; d_call: -; j_call: TRBJ1-2; cdr3_nt: TGTGCCAGCAGTTACTCGGACAACGGCTATGGCTACACCTTC; cdr3_aa: CASSYSDNGYGYTF
clone_size: -; v_call: TRBV9; d_call: -; j_call: TRBJ1-2; cdr3_nt: TGTGCCAGCAGCGCCCGGGACATCTCTGGCTACACCTTC; cdr3_aa: CASSARDISGYTF
clone_size: -; v_call: TRBV30; d_call: TRBD2; j_call: TRBJ2-7; cdr3_nt: TGTGCCTGGAGTGCCTCGTCGCTATTGGCGGGAGGAGGCTACGAGCAGTACTTC; cdr3_aa: CAWSASSLLAGGGYEQYF
clone_size: few; v_call: TRBV7-2; d_call: -; j_call: TRBJ1-5; cdr3_nt: TGTGCCAGCAGCTTAAAGGATACGGGAAGTCAGCCCCAGCATTTT; cdr3_aa: CASSLKDTGSQPQHF
clone_size: -; v_call: TRBV6-5; d_call: -; j_call: TRBJ1-1; cdr3_nt: TGTGCCAGCAGTTACGGCACTCAGGGCCTAAACACTGAAGCTTTCTTT; cdr3_aa: CASSYGTQGLNTEAFF
clone_size: once; v_call: TRBV10-1; d_call: TRBD1; j_call: TRBJ2-1; cdr3_nt: TGCGCCAGCAGTCCCATCGGACAGGGAGAGACGGGGAATGAGCAGTTCTTC; cdr3_aa: CASSPIGQGETGNEQFF
clone_size: -; v_call: TRBV2; d_call: TRBD2; j_call: TRBJ2-1; cdr3_nt: TGTGCCAGCAATCTGCGGGAGAGCTCCTACAATGAGCAGTTCTTC; cdr3_aa: CASNLRESSYNEQFF
clone_size: -; v_call: TRBV10-2; d_call: -; j_call: TRBJ2-7; cdr3_nt: TGCGCCAGCAGTGATGAGGGTATCGCCTACGAGCAGTACTTC; cdr3_aa: CASSDEGIAYEQYF
clone_size: -; v_call: TRBV5-1; d_call: TRBD2; j_call: TRBJ2-1; cdr3_nt: TGCGCCAGCAGCTTAACTAGCGGGAGCTCCTACAATGAGCAGTTCTTC; cdr3_aa: CASSLTSGSSYNEQFF
clone_size: -; v_call: TRBV7-9; d_call: -; j_call: TRBJ2-7; cdr3_nt: TGTGCCAGCAGCTCCGCAGGGGCCTACGAGCAGTACTTC; cdr3_aa: CASSSAGAYEQYF
clone_size: -; v_call: TRBV5-1; d_call: TRBD1; j_call: TRBJ1-2; cdr3_nt: TGCGCCAGCACCGCGGACAGGCCCTATGGCTACACCTTC; cdr3_aa: CASTADRPYGYTF
clone_size: -; v_call: TRBV5-6; d_call: -; j_call: TRBJ1-2; cdr3_nt: TGTGCCAGCAGCTTGGTTGGGGGGAACTATGGCTACACCTTC; cdr3_aa: CASSLVGGNYGYTF
clone_size: -; v_call: TRBV19; d_call: -; j_call: TRBJ1-3; cdr3_nt: TGTGCCAGTAGTCGGAACACCATATATTTT; cdr3_aa: CASSRNTIYF
clone_size: -; v_call: TRBV19; d_call: TRBD1; j_call: TRBJ1-1; cdr3_nt: TGTGCCAGTAGCACTGGGACAGGGACTGAAGCTTTCTTT; cdr3_aa: CASSTGTGTEAFF
clone_size: -; v_call: TRBV5-1; d_call: -; j_call: TRBJ1-2; cdr3_nt: TGCGCCAGCAGCTTGGATCCCCCGGGAGGCTACACCTTC; cdr3_aa: CASSLDPPGGYTF
clone_size: -; v_call: TRBV2; d_call: -; j_call: TRBJ2-7; cdr3_nt: TGTGCCAGCAGTGAAGGGACAGAACGAACGAAAGAGCAGTACTTC; cdr3_aa: CASSEGTERTKEQYF
clone_size: -; v_call: TRBV10-1; d_call: TRBD2; j_call: TRBJ2-1; cdr3_nt: TGCGCCAGCAGTGGACTAGCGGGCCTAAACAATGAGCAGTTCTTC; cdr3_aa: CASSGLAGLNNEQFF
clone_size: -; v_call: TRBV5-1; d_call: -; j_call: TRBJ1-2; cdr3_nt: TGCGCCAGCAGCTTTTCCCAACAGGCTAACTATGGCTACACCTTC; cdr3_aa: CASSFSQQANYGYTF
clone_size: -; v_call: TRBV23-1; d_call: -; j_call: TRBJ2-2; cdr3_nt: TGCGCCAGCAGTCAATCGACACGGGAAAACGGGGAGCTGTTTTTT; cdr3_aa: CASSQSTRENGELFF
clone_size: -; v_call: TRBV30; d_call: -; j_call: TRBJ2-7; cdr3_nt: TGTGCCTGGAACAGGTCTCCCTACGAGCAGTACTTC; cdr3_aa: CAWNRSPYEQYF
clone_size: -; v_call: TRBV27; d_call: -; j_call: TRBJ1-4; cdr3_nt: TGTGCCAGCAGGACAGACAGACTTTCTAATGAAAAACTGTTTTTT; cdr3_aa: CASRTDRLSNEKLFF
clone_size: -; v_call: TRBV28; d_call: -; j_call: TRBJ1-1; cdr3_nt: TGTGCCAGCAGTACGATTGTTGCGGGGGCTGAAGCTTTCTTT; cdr3_aa: CASSTIVAGAEAFF
clone_size: many; v_call: TRBV5-1; d_call: -; j_call: TRBJ1-6; cdr3_nt: TGCGCCAGCAGCTTGGTGGGTACAGATTCACCCCTCCACTTT; cdr3_aa: CASSLVGTDSPLHF
clone_size: -; v_call: TRBV27; d_call: -; j_call: TRBJ1-1; cdr3_nt: TGTGCCAGCTCCTATAAGTGGAACACTGAAGCTTTCTTT; cdr3_aa: CASSYKWNTEAFF
clone_size: -; v_call: TRBV12-5; d_call: -; j_call: TRBJ2-3; cdr3_nt: TGTGCTAGTAATCTCGCGGGCACAGATACGCAGTATTTT; cdr3_aa: CASNLAGTDTQYF
clone_size: -; v_call: TRBV28; d_call: -; j_call: TRBJ2-1; cdr3_nt: TGTGCCAGCTGCCGGGTAGGCTCCTACAATGAGCAGTTCTTC; cdr3_aa: CASCRVGSYNEQFF
clone_size: few; v_call: TRBV4-1; d_call: -; j_call: TRBJ2-7; cdr3_nt: TGCGCCAGCAGCCAAGGGTGGGCCTACTCCTACGAGCAGTACTTC; cdr3_aa: CASSQGWAYSYEQYF
clone_size: -; v_call: TRBV24-1; d_call: -; j_call: TRBJ1-5; cdr3_nt: TGTGCCACTTCTCGGCGGGGGAAGAATCAGCCCCAGCATTTT; cdr3_aa: CATSRRGKNQPQHF
clone_size: once; v_call: TRBV28; d_call: -; j_call: TRBJ2-7; cdr3_nt: TGTGCCAGTAGTTTATGGGGCAGCGGGTTCGACGAGCAGTACTTC; cdr3_aa: CASSLWGSGFDEQYF
clone_size: -; v_call: TRBV18; d_call: -; j_call: TRBJ2-5; cdr3_nt: TGTGCCAGCTCTGTGCAACTCCAAGAGACCCAGTACTTC; cdr3_aa: CASSVQLQETQYF
clone_size: few; v_call: TRBV5-1; d_call: -; j_call: TRBJ2-2; cdr3_nt: TGCGCCAGCAGCTTAGGCGGGGCCAACACCGGGGAGCTGTTTTTT; cdr3_aa: CASSLGGANTGELFF
clone_size: -; v_call: TRBV30; d_call: TRBD2; j_call: TRBJ2-2; cdr3_nt: TGTGCCTGGAATACGGCGGGTAACCTAGCGGGATTAAACACCGGGGAGCTGTTTTTT; cdr3_aa: CAWNTAGNLAGLNTGELFF
clone_size: -; v_call: TRBV7-3; d_call: -; j_call: TRBJ2-2; cdr3_nt: TGTGCCAGCAGCCTGTACACCGGGGAGCTGTTTTTT; cdr3_aa: CASSLYTGELFF
clone_size: -; v_call: TRBV20-1; d_call: TRBD2; j_call: TRBJ2-3; cdr3_nt: TGCAGTGCTAGTGGGGGACTAGCGGTATTCTTCACAGATACGCAGTATTTT; cdr3_aa: CSASGGLAVFFTDTQYF
clone_size: -; v_call: TRBV27; d_call: TRBD1; j_call: TRBJ1-1; cdr3_nt: TGTGCCAGCACCTTAACAGGGGGCGGGCACACTGAAGCTTTCTTT; cdr3_aa: CASTLTGGGHTEAFF
clone_size: -; v_call: TRBV29-1; d_call: TRBD1; j_call: TRBJ1-2; cdr3_nt: TGCAGCGTTGTTTCCGGGACAGGGGTCTATGGCTACACCTTC; cdr3_aa: CSVVSGTGVYGYTF
clone_size: -; v_call: TRBV5-1; d_call: TRBD1; j_call: TRBJ1-1; cdr3_nt: TGCGCCAGCAGCCAGCGGACAGGAGAGAACACTGAAGCTTTCTTT; cdr3_aa: CASSQRTGENTEAFF
clone_size: -; v_call: TRBV6-5; d_call: TRBD1; j_call: TRBJ1-2; cdr3_nt: TGTGCCAGCAGCCCAGGGGGCGTTTTGTATGGCTACACCTTC; cdr3_aa: CASSPGGVLYGYTF
clone_size: -; v_call: TRBV4-2; d_call: TRBD2; j_call: TRBJ2-2; cdr3_nt: TGTGCCAGTAGGACTAGCGGGAGTGGGACCGGGGAGCTGTTTTTT; cdr3_aa: CASRTSGSGTGELFF
clone_size: -; v_call: TRBV29-1; d_call: -; j_call: TRBJ2-5; cdr3_nt: TGCAGCGTCTCAAGACTGGCGGAAGAGACCCAGTACTTC; cdr3_aa: CSVSRLAEETQYF
clone_size: few; v_call: TRBV6-1; d_call: -; j_call: TRBJ1-5; cdr3_nt: TGTGCCAGCAGTGAATCAGGGTATGGGATTCAGCCCCAGCATTTT; cdr3_aa: CASSESGYGIQPQHF